This T cell receptor (beta chain) is drawn from a study of T cell responses to AZD1222 COVID-19 vaccine. Study outcomes and limitations: Repertoires in all cases were sampled only once the peak T cell response had passed. Vaccine-associated CD4 TCRs spanned spike, dominant at 160-218 and 743-854.

Sequenced by immunoSEQ multiplex PCR; TCRdb stores in-frame clones only, minus some. The table shows 69,000 or so clones, with 87% occurring only once. With 3 bases clipped from V and 0 bases from J, the junction kept 7 bases outside the gene matches. The CDR3 is made up of 16 amino acids. The germline CDR1 and CDR2 sequences are LNHNV and YYDKDF (reference sequence). About this clone itself: Its antigen is currently unknown.

The TCR sequence derives from an adult who received the AZD1222 COVID-19 vaccine. The sequences come from peripheral blood, collected 28 days after the second AZD1222 dose. The chain uses TRBV15 and TRBJ1-1; 7 bases match TRBD1. The CDR3 nucleotides are TGTGCCACCAGCAGTCACAGCAGGGGGTTGAACACTGAAGCTTTCTTT. Translated: CATSSHSRGLNTEAFF.